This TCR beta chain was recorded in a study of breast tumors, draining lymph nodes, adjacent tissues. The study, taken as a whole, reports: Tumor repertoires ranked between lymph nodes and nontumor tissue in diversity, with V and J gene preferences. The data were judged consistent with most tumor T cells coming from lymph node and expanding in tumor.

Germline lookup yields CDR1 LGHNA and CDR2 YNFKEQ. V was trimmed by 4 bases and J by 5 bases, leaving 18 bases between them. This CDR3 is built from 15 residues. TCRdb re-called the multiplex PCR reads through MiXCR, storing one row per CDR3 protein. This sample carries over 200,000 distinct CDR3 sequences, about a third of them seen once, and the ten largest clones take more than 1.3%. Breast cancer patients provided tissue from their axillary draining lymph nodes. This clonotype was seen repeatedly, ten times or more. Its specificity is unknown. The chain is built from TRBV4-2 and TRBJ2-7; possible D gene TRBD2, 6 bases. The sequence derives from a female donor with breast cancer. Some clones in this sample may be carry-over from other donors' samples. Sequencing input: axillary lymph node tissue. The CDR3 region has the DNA TGTGCCAGCAGCCCAGCCGCGGGATTAAGAAACGAGCAGTACTTC. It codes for CASSPAAGLRNEQYF.